A single sample gave rise to the 6 T cell receptor beta chains below, sequenced in a study of vaccination and CD4 T cells after COVID-19. Sequenced with the Oncomine TCR Beta short-read assay was DNA taken from cultured CD4+ T cells. Genomic DNA was drawn out of CD4+ T cells grown in culture. Each CDR3 protein gets one entry after TCRdb re-called the PCR reads with MiXCR. In the table there are roughly 7,000 distinct CDR3 sequences, about 35% of which are singletons. Their antigens remain unidentified. Treatment reported: approximately 9-day PBMC culture with coronavirus spike peptide pools or control peptides (ViraFEST assay). Samples of CD4+ T cells were obtained from the unexposed donor before the COVID-19 pandemic (2011-2018). The specimen sequenced was CD4+ T cells from blood, cultured in vitro. The origin of the receptors is a human donor in good health.

The CDR3 bases are TGCAGTGCAACGAGCGGGGAGGGCTCCTACAATGAGCAGTTCTTC. Protein: CSATSGEGSYNEQFF. The rearrangement links TRBV20-1 to TRBJ2-1; 7 bases are shared with TRBD2. V lost 6 bases and J lost 0; bases outside the gene matches: 8. The CDR3 runs to 15 residues. The germline V gene encodes CDR1 DFQATT and CDR2 SNEGSKA (reference sequence).

CDR3 in DNA: TGTGCCAGCAGTCCCCCTGGGACTAGCGAAAGGAATGAGCAGTTCTTC. This gives the protein CASSPPGTSERNEQFF. The chain has TRBV28 and TRBJ2-1; TRBD2 agrees at 10 bases. This CDR3 is built from 16 residues. CDR1 is MDHEN, CDR2 SYDVKM, per germline. V gave up 5 bases and J gave up 7 bases; unmatched junction bases: 11. Supplemented by reference TRBV28 and TRBJ2-1, the full variable domain reads DVKVTQSSRYLVKRTGEKVFLECVQDMDHENMFWYRQDPGLGLRLIYFSYDVKMKEKGDIPEGYSVSREKKERFSLILESASTNQTSMYLCASSPPGTSERNEQFFGPGTRLTVL.

This clonotype showed up just once. V usage is TRBV20-1 and J usage is TRBJ2-1; the D gene is possibly TRBD2 (6 bases). The CDR3 totals 13 residues. Germline V CDR1 and CDR2: DFQATT, SNEGSKA (reference sequence). V shed 7 bases and J shed 7 bases, with 17 bases lying between them. CDR3 DNA sequence: TGCAGTGAACATAAATCGGGAGATAATGAGCAGTTCTTC. Amino acids: CSEHKSGDNEQFF.

The gene calls are TRBV4-3 and TRBJ2-1, with D hard to call. CDR1 and CDR2 (germline): LGHNA, YSLEER. V lost 1 base and J lost 8, with 3 bases in between. The CDR3 has 11 residues. CDR3 region: CASSQGHEQFF. CDR3 nucleotides: TGCGCCAGCAGCCAAGGCCATGAGCAGTTCTTC.

CDR3 DNA sequence: TGCAGTGCTAGGATCGGGGACACTGAAGCTTTCTTT. Translated: CSARIGDTEAFF. V is TRBV20-1 and J is TRBJ1-1, with D hard to call. V was cut by 3 bases and J by 3 bases, with 8 bases left in between. The CDR3 runs 12 residues. CDR1 is DFQATT, CDR2 SNEGSKA, per germline (reference sequence).

This rearrangement joins TRBV11-3 to TRBJ2-1; TRBD1 matches 9 bases. CDR1 is SGHNT, CDR2 YENEEA, per germline. With V trimmed by 5 bases and J by 5 bases, 7 bases remained unmatched. The CDR3 contains 15 residues. The CDR3 spells CASSPPGQGNNEQFF. The CDR3 DNA is TGTGCCAGCAGCCCCCCGGGACAGGGTAACAATGAGCAGTTCTTC.